These 16 T cell receptor beta chains share one sample of origin, sequenced in a study of cytomegalovirus exposure and HLA in healthy donors. Primers for the PCR totalled 60 Vbeta and 13 Jbeta. Generated by immunoSEQ multiplex PCR, the TCRdb table keeps only in-frame clones and is missing some. The sample records about 200,000 clones, 60% to 80% being singletons. The sequencing sample was made of PBMCs. Receptors were obtained from a woman aged 30 to 39 in good health and CMV-seronegative.

This chain uses TRBV6-5 with TRBJ2-3, with TRBD1 identical over 7 bases. The CDR3 extends over 16 amino acids. CDR1 is MNHEY and CDR2 is SVGAGI in the germline V gene. V lost 0 bases to trimming and J lost 3 bases; unmatched junction nucleotides: 6. CDR3 nucleotide sequence: TGTGCCAGCAGTTACTCGGGGGCAGGGGGTACAGATACGCAGTATTTT. It codes for CASSYSGAGGTDTQYF.

The chain joins TRBV6-1 to TRBJ2-1; TRBD1 might be the D (7 bases). Germline values: CDR1 MNHNS, CDR2 SASEGT. Deletions cut 4 bases from V and 2 bases from J, with 12 bases between. The CDR3 has 15 amino acids. The CDR3 region has the DNA TGTGCCAGCAGTGGAGGGGGGACAGCCTACAATGAGCAGTTCTTC. Protein: CASSGGGTAYNEQFF.

On this clone itself: Compared with germline, one end of the junction differs, possibly owing to a read error. This chain links TRBV7-7 with TRBJ1-5, with D tentatively TRBD1 (6 bases). Germline V CDR1 and CDR2: SSHAT, FNYEAQ (reference sequence). CDR3 length equals 18 residues. The CDR3 sequence: CASSIKRADRRSNQPQHF. The CDR3 DNA reads TGTGCTAGCAGCATCAAGAGGGCAGACAGGAGAAGCAATCAGCCCCAGCATTTT.

In regard to this clone: A read error may account for a junction end that differs from germline. This rearrangement joins TRBV7-7 to TRBJ2-2; D is perhaps TRBD2 (6 bases). This CDR3 has 18 amino acids. The germline V gene has CDR1 SSHAT and CDR2 FNYEAQ (reference sequence). CDR3 region: CASSPGQGLYKNTGELFF. The CDR3 nucleotides read TGTGCTAGCAGCCCTGGGCAGGGACTTTATAAAAACACCGGGGAGCTGTTTTTT.

The chain links TRBV30 to TRBJ2-7, with TRBD1 matching 9 bases. V shed 7 bases, J shed 4 bases, and the junction held 5 bases outside the gene matches. CDR1 is GTSNPN and CDR2 is SVGIG in the germline V gene (reference sequence). The CDR3 extends over 12 amino acids. CDR3 nucleotide sequence: TGTGCCTCGCACAGGGGGCCTTACGAGCAGTACTTC. Amino acid sequence: CASHRGPYEQYF.

The chain joins TRBV29-1 to TRBJ2-7, with D unclear. This CDR3 comprises 10 residues. Germline values: CDR1 SQVTM, CDR2 ANQGSEA. Trimming removed 6 bases at V and 0 bases at J, with 3 bases between. As DNA, the CDR3 is TGCAGCGTACTCTCCTACGAGCAGTACTTC. As protein: CSVLSYEQYF.

The chain links TRBV5-5 to TRBJ2-5, with TRBD2 matching over 11 bases. The germline gives CDR1 SGHKS, CDR2 YYEKEE (reference sequence). V was clipped by 5 bases and J by 3 bases; unmatched bases: 0. The CDR3 sequence is 13 residues long. The CDR3 loop reads CASRGLAEETQYF. As DNA, the CDR3 is TGTGCCAGCAGGGGACTAGCGGAAGAGACCCAGTACTTC.

The V call is TRBV12-2, the J call TRBJ2-6; TRBD1, the D gene given by the table, was not confirmed from the DNA. TRBV12-2 is deemed a pseudogene. This CDR3 has 20 residues. This CDR3 is CASRLTLTGAGRGGANVLTF. Written as DNA, the CDR3 is TGTGCAAGTCGCTTAACGCTGACAGGGGCCGGTCGTGGCGGGGCCAACGTCCTGACTTTC.

The chain joins TRBV18 to TRBJ2-6, with D possibly being TRBD1 (5 bases). V gave up 3 bases and J gave up 0 bases, with 12 bases separating them. The CDR3 is 17 amino acids. Looked up from germline, CDR1 is KGHSH and CDR2 is LQKENI. The CDR3 spells CASSPPTGNSGANVLTF. CDR3 nucleotides: TGTGCCAGCTCACCGCCTACAGGTAACTCTGGGGCCAACGTCCTGACTTTC.

CDR3 in amino acids: CASSPAGLAGRQETQYF. The CDR3 DNA reads TGTGCCAGCAGCCCCGCCGGACTAGCGGGACGCCAAGAGACCCAGTACTTC. The J gene is TRBJ2-5, the V gene TRBV7-9; 12 bases are shared with TRBD2. Germline CDR1 reads SEHNR; CDR2 reads FQNEAQ (reference sequence). The J segment lost 1 base and the V segment lost 5 bases, leaving 8 bases of the junction unmatched. The CDR3 is made up of 17 amino acids.

CDR3 coding DNA: TGTGCCAGCAATGGAGGAGCCTACAATGAGCAGTTCTTC. Amino acids: CASNGGAYNEQFF. The chain has TRBV6-6 and TRBJ2-1; possible D gene TRBD2, 5 bases. Trimming shortened V by 7 bases and J by 2 bases, and 9 bases separated the two germline ends. The germline V gene has CDR1 MNHNY and CDR2 SVGAGI (reference sequence). The CDR3 loop spans 13 amino acids.

J is TRBJ1-2 and V is TRBV29-1; D may be TRBD1 (5 bases). Deletions cut 7 bases from V and 4 bases from J, with 10 bases between. Looked up from germline, CDR1 is SQVTM and CDR2 is ANQGSEA. CDR3 length: 11 residues. CDR3 DNA: TGCAGCGCGTTGGGGCTCTATGGCTACACCTTC. Its protein is CSALGLYGYTF.

CDR3 sequence: CASSQEMVLAGGSSTDTQYF. The CDR3 bases are TGTGCCAGCAGCCAAGAAATGGTCCTAGCGGGAGGTAGTAGCACAGATACGCAGTATTTT. The chain has TRBV4-2 and TRBJ2-3; 11 nucleotides align to TRBD2. The CDR3 length is 20 residues. V dropped 0 bases and J dropped 0; count of bases not matched to a gene: 11. Germline V gene sequence: CDR1 LGHNA, CDR2 YNFKEQ.

This clone is a singleton in its sample. The chain recombines TRBV6-1 with TRBJ2-7, with 7 bases identical to TRBD1. The CDR3 runs 14 residues. The V gene's germline CDR1 is MNHNS and CDR2 SASEGT. Germline trimming cut 5 bases from V and 2 bases from J; bases unmatched to any gene: 6. The CDR3 reads CASSLRGRPYEQYF. CDR3 nucleotide sequence: TGTGCCAGCAGTTTGAGGGGGCGCCCCTACGAGCAGTACTTC.

To note about this clone: A read error may account for a junction end that differs from germline. The CDR3 nucleotides are TGTGCCAGCAGTTTATGGGGACAGGGCATATCTGGAGACACCATATATTTT. Translating it yields CASSLWGQGISGDTIYF. The chain recombines TRBV28 with TRBJ1-3, with 9 bases aligning to TRBD1. The CDR3 sequence is 17 residues long. Per the germline V gene, CDR1 is MDHEN and CDR2 is SYDVKM.

This chain links TRBV6-5 with TRBJ2-1; 11 bases fit TRBD2. Trimming at V came to 5 bases and at J to 7 bases, leaving 4 bases not matched to a gene. Germline V gene sequence: CDR1 MNHEY, CDR2 SVGAGI. This CDR3 region has 14 residues. DNA of the CDR3: TGTGCCAGCAGTAAATTAGCGGGGGGGAATGAGCAGTTCTTC. Its translation: CASSKLAGGNEQFF.